This T cell receptor beta chain was sequenced in a study of identical twins. Worth noting for this clonotype: Its antigen is not known.

Study-wide findings and caveats: Monozygotic twins shared more out-of-frame TCR alpha than recombination models predicted.

Trimming left V 0 bases short and J 13 bases short, with 16 bases between. Germline CDR1 and CDR2: KGHSH and LQKENI. The CDR3 is made up of 14 amino acids. TCRdb ran MiXCR on the 5' RACE reads and lists one entry per CDR3 protein. Found here are 1.5 million or so distinct CDR3 sequences, under 35% of them singletons; the top ten hold 0.25% to 0.3%. The chain has TRBV18 and TRBJ2-4; D is perhaps TRBD1 (5 bases). The sequence was collected from a newborn girl in good health. Sequencing was performed on cord blood. CDR3 sequence: CASSPPKDTYGQYF. The DNA for the CDR3 is TGTGCCAGCTCACCACCAAAGGACACCTACGGGCAGTACTTC. The full variable domain, rest sourced from reference TRBV18 and TRBJ2-4, is NAGVMQNPRHLVRRRGQEARLRCSPMKGHSHVYWYRQLPEEGLKFMVYLQKENIIDESGMPKERFSAEFPKEGPSILRIQQVVRGDSAAYFCASSPPKDTYGQYFGAGTRLSVL.